The T cell receptor beta chain under discussion was sequenced for a study of human T cells and chemical hapten exposure. Study-level information: Patch testing was performed with 0.01% DPC on the upper back, with reading at 6 days. Findings and limits, study-wide: Expanded TCRs formed significantly more large CDR3 similarity clusters than controls.

This CDR3 region has 14 residues. Trimming took 2 bases from V and 3 from J, leaving 10 bases between them. Germline assignment: CDR1 SEHNR and CDR2 FQNEAQ (reference sequence). Time point reported: patch test 1, 2 weeks after DPC sensitization. Stated treatment: therapeutic diphenylcyclopropenone sensitization with weekly scalp DPC. One entry per CDR3 protein, called by TCRdb with MiXCR from the RACE reads. The data show about 120,000 distinct CDR3 sequences, with around 10% seen just once and 1.1% to 1.5% held by the top ten. For this clonotype: Its antigen is still unknown. Without the conserved terminal phenylalanine or tryptophan, this CDR3 likely stems from a read error.

The rearrangement uses TRBV7-9 and TRBJ1-1; no clear D. This TCR was recovered from a woman aged 50 to 65 with alopecia areata. Some clones in this sample may be carry-over from other donors' samples. Specimen: whole blood, collected in connection with sensitization to the hapten diphenylcyclopropenone (DPC). CDR3 nucleotides: TGTGCCAGCAGCTTAAGGACGGAGTACACTGAAGCTTTCTCT. As protein: CASSLRTEYTEAFS.